The TCR beta chain described here comes from a study of blood T cell repertoires in COVID-19. Study-wide context: Collection of acute and convalescent COVID-19 samples took place in the United States, Italy and Spain.

This clone came up once. The CDR3 is made up of 15 amino acids. Per germline, CDR1 SGHDT and CDR2 YYEEEE. V shed 3 bases, J shed 1 base, and the junction held 1 base outside the gene matches. Clones were sequenced by immunoSEQ multiplex PCR, and TCRdb holds only the in-frame ones, with some missing. The table lists fewer than 120,000 clones, about 70% of them singletons. The TCR originated in a woman aged 55-69 years with acute or convalescent COVID-19. The chain employs TRBV5-6 and TRBJ1-5; 10 nucleotides agree with TRBD1. The sequencing input was peripheral blood. CDR3 DNA sequence: TGTGCCAGCAGCTGGGGACAGGGGAGCAATCAGCCCCAGCATTTT. Its translation is CASSWGQGSNQPQHF.